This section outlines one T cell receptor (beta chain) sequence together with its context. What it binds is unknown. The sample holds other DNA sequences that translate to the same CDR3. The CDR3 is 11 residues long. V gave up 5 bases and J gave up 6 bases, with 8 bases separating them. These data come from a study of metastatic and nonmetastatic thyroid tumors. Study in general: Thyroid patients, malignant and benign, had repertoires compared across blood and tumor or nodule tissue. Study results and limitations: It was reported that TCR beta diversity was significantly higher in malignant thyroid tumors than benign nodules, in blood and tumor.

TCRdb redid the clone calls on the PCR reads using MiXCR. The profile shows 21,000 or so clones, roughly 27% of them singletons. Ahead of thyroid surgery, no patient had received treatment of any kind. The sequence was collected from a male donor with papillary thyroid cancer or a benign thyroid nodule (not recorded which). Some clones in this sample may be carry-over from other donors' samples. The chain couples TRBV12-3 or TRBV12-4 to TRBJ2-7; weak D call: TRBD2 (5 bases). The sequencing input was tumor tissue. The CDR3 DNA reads TGTGCCAGCAGTAGACGGGGCGAGCAGTACTTC. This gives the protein CASSRRGEQYF.